This entry describes one TCR beta chain. The record originates from a study of blood T cell repertoires in COVID-19. Background on the study: The study drew acute and convalescent COVID-19 samples from the United States, Italy and Spain. T cells, B-cell-depleted T cells, or PBMCs provided the cDNA or gDNA that served as material.

CDR3 length: 15 residues. The J segment lost 9 bases and the V segment lost 2 bases, leaving 10 bases of the junction unmatched. Germline V CDR1 and CDR2: KGHSH, LQKENI. Methods used by the authors: Amplification with reference gene primers provided the estimates of nucleated cell counts. Here immunoSEQ multiplex PCR was the method, and the copy in TCRdb shows in-frame clones only, minus some. That table supplies the V and J calls and clone size; D and trimming were determined from the DNA. The data hold more than 95,000 clones, with approximately 80% observed a single time. Sequenced: peripheral blood. The origin of this receptor is a human donor in a cohort sampled during active COVID-19. The V and J genes are TRBV18 and TRBJ1-5; 7 bases fit TRBD1. The CDR3 sequence is CASSPRGTAQRPQHF. The CDR3 coding sequence is TGTGCCAGCTCACCAAGGGGGACAGCCCAACGGCCCCAGCATTTT.